Reported below is one TCR beta chain. Its cognate antigen has yet to be identified. The input lacks base qualities; no much larger clone sits a single base away. Stable Graves' hyperthyroidism was defined as no progression to ophthalmopathy during 18 months of follow-up. Hyperthyroidism patients were newly diagnosed, had a disease duration of under 2 months, and were aged 18 to 65 years. Patients with uncontrolled infections, other autoimmune diseases, pregnancy or lactation were excluded. Diagnoses were established on the basis of clinical symptoms, serum thyroxine and TRAb, thyroid ultrasound, and orbital computed tomography. PBMCs were isolated from 10 ml of fresh peripheral blood by Ficoll-Paque density gradient centrifugation. Total RNA was extracted using Trizol reagent, and RNA quality was assessed on an Agilent 2100 Bioanalyzer. CDR1 and CDR2 are drawn from the germline V gene: SGHVS, FNYEAQ. V is reduced by 5 bases and J by 1 base, leaving a spacing of 17 bases between them. From cysteine to phenylalanine, the CDR3 is 16 amino acids long. The sequence is cut down to CDR3 DNA, 48 bases in frame from base 1.

The record originates from a study of T cells in Graves' hyperthyroidism and ophthalmopathy (dated by TCRdb to between 2017 and 2020). At the level of the whole study: Peripheral blood samples were taken at the time of initial diagnosis, prior to any treatment. Prospective prediction of ophthalmopathy was tested in an independent validation cohort consisting of fewer than 20 hyperthyroidism patients and around 17 patients who later progressed to ophthalmopathy. Once sampling was done, hyperthyroidism patients were given methimazole at a starting dose of 30 mg daily, whereas ophthalmopathy patients were given high-dose intravenous methylprednisolone. According to the paper, TCR Vbeta CDR3 sequencing was carried out on over 130 peripheral blood samples, which came from over 40 ophthalmopathy, around 74 hyperthyroidism and roughly 17 progressor patients. To identify TCR V-J signatures that set the groups apart, the researchers used a discovery cohort of approximately 98 patients, made up of roughly 40 with Graves' ophthalmopathy and 55 to 65 with stable Graves' hyperthyroidism. For training and testing, the 80 to 100 patients in the discovery cohort were randomly divided in a 7:3 ratio. The study also compared thyroid tissue and blood T-cell repertoires from more than 5 Graves' hyperthyroidism patients. Findings and caveats that apply to the study as a whole: Blood samples also contained most of the expanded thyroid clonotypes (frequency above 0.001), which suggests that blood repertoires may reflect thyroid immune responses. A 13 V-J signature model separated ophthalmopathy from stable hyperthyroidism, with roughly 88% sensitivity and roughly 82% specificity in cross-validation and 80%/75% in testing. Sample size was not statistically predetermined, and investigators were not blinded to group allocation. In validation, the model predicted progression to ophthalmopathy a median of roughly six months before onset, with 70% to 71% sensitivity and roughly 79% specificity.

The TCR beta CDR3 regions were amplified from RNA transcripts. For the first round of RT-PCR on the TCR CDR3, the HTBI primer set was used together with the Qiagen OneStep RT-PCR kit. Libraries were constructed in a second round of multiplex PCR, after which size selection and purification were carried out. The libraries were sequenced on an Illumina HiSeq2000 using paired-end 100 bp reads. In the authors' own workflow: Raw data were processed with SOAPnuke, discarding reads with adapters, uncalled bases, mean Phred below 15, or no exact constant-primer or identifier match. COPE v1.2.5 was used to merge high-quality paired reads, and clonotypes were defined as unique nucleotide sequences. MiTCR v1.1 was used to align the clonotypes against IMGT TRBV, TRBD and TRBJ reference segments. The analysis was restricted to V-J combinations with a frequency above 0.0001, which together covered 99.2% of the repertoires. A TCS score was defined as the ratio between F50 (clonal expansion) and ExV (chaos), using BLOSUM62-based TCRdist between CDR3 peptides within each V-J. Welch's t-statistics and random forest reduced 500 to 650 V-J features to 13, which were used in a naive Bayes classifier (R e1071). In TCRdb, the public reads were trimmed at Q25 with fastp and aligned with MiXCR, with productive beta chains retained. All rows with the same CDR3 protein become a single entry with the most common DNA and genes. TCRdb's processing, not the authors', yielded these V and J calls. The sample table shows about 500,000 distinct CDR3 sequences, and approximately 14% are seen once. Together, the top ten hold 15% to 20% of the sample.

The sequence links TRBV7-6 to TRBJ2-5; a weak D assignment points to TRBD1 (5 bases agree). The source of this sequence is a woman between 18 and 29 years old with Graves' hyperthyroidism. The material sequenced was blood. CDR3 sequence: CASSPLTWTPQETQYF. The sequence in DNA is TGTGCCAGCAGCCCGTTGACCTGGACACCCCAAGAGACCCAGTACTTC. With the portions outside the CDR3 filled from the reference TRBV7-6 and TRBJ2-5 genes, the complete variable region becomes GAGVSQSPRYKVTKRGQDVALRCDPISGHVSLYWYRQALGQGPEFLTYFNYEAQQDKSGLPNDRFSAERPEGSISTLTIQRTEQRDSAMYRCASSPLTWTPQETQYFGPGTRLLVL.